These 23 T cell receptor beta chains were all obtained from the same sample, sequenced in a study of control samples from healthy donors and cancer patients. The protocol was immunoSEQ multiplex PCR, while the TCRdb copy is restricted to in-frame clones and leaves out a portion. Seen here are 100,000 to 150,000 clones, 92% observed once, and the top ten hold around 6%. The sequencing sample was made of blood. The receptor set was obtained from a man younger than 30 in good health.

This clone was counted between two and nine times. This chain uses TRBV27 with TRBJ1-2, with D unresolved. Germline assignment: CDR1 MNHEY and CDR2 SMNVEV (reference sequence). CDR3 length equals 16 residues. Deletions cut 7 bases from V and 7 bases from J, with 25 bases between. CDR3 protein: CASTLYPSGGSSGYTF. For the CDR3, the DNA is TGTGCCAGCACCCTATATCCCTCCGGAGGGTCTAGTGGCTACACCTTC.

The chain combines TRBV7-2 with TRBJ1-1; D remains ambiguous. This CDR3 spans 12 amino acids. The germline V gene has CDR1 SGHTA and CDR2 FQGNSA. Deletions cut 8 bases from V and 2 bases from J, with 9 bases between. Written as DNA, the CDR3 is TGTGCCAGCTTAGTGGGTAACACTGAAGCTTTCTTT. Translation: CASLVGNTEAFF.

The V gene is TRBV15, the J gene TRBJ1-1, with D possibly TRBD1 on 5 matching bases. CDR3 size: 13 residues. Germline V gene sequence: CDR1 LNHNV, CDR2 YYDKDF (reference sequence). V lost 4 bases, J lost 10 bases, and 16 bases lay in between. The CDR3 DNA sequence: TGTGCCACCAGCACCGGGACGCCGTGGGGAGCTTTCTTT. This gives the protein CATSTGTPWGAFF.

This chain joins TRBV18 and TRBJ2-3; D is uncertain. This CDR3 region has 16 residues. Per the germline V gene, CDR1 is KGHSH and CDR2 is LQKENI. Trimming pared 2 bases from V and 1 base from J, leaving 13 bases between. CDR3 residues: CASSPRGAGGTDTQYF. The CDR3 DNA reads TGTGCCAGCTCACCAAGAGGCGCTGGGGGCACAGATACGCAGTATTTT.

V and J are TRBV7-2 and TRBJ2-2; tentatively, D is TRBD2 (5 bases). Looked up from germline, CDR1 is SGHTA and CDR2 is FQGNSA. Between the trimmed V and J ends, which lost 5 bases and 2 bases, there was a span of 15 bases. The CDR3 spans 16 residues. CDR3 sequence: CASSPGVAFNTGELFF. The CDR3 DNA sequence: TGTGCCAGCAGCCCCGGGGTAGCGTTTAACACCGGGGAGCTGTTTTTT.

The rearrangement links TRBV7-9 to TRBJ2-7; D is possibly TRBD2 (5 bases). V lost 8 bases and J 3 bases, leaving 11 bases between the germline ends. Germline V gives CDR1 SEHNR, CDR2 FQNEAQ (reference sequence). CDR3 length equals 12 residues. The CDR3 DNA follows: TGTGCCAGCGCAGCGGAGATCTACGAGCAGTACTTC. It translates to CASAAEIYEQYF.

The chain couples TRBV7-6 to TRBJ2-6; 9 bases are a match to TRBD1. The germline CDR1 and CDR2 sequences are SGHVS and FNYEAQ. Unmatched junction bases numbered 4, after V lost 5 bases and J lost 2 bases. The CDR3 is 16 residues long. This chain's CDR3 is CASSPTGGTGANVLTF. CDR3 DNA: TGTGCCAGCAGCCCGACAGGGGGGACTGGGGCCAACGTCCTGACTTTC.

CDR3 nucleotides: TGTGCCAGCAGTGGTGGCTCCCCCAACTATGGCTACACCTTC. Its protein product is CASSGGSPNYGYTF. This chain uses TRBV2 with TRBJ1-2; no clear D. The CDR3 has 14 amino acids. CDR1 SNHLY and CDR2 FYNNEI come from the germline V gene. Trimming cost V 4 bases and J 2 bases, with 11 bases left between them. Together with reference TRBV2 and TRBJ1-2, the CDR3 gives the full variable domain: EPEVTQTPSHQVTQMGQEVILRCVPISNHLYFYWYRQILGQKVEFLVSFYNNEISEKSEIFDDQFSVERPDGSNFTLKIRSTKLEDSAMYFCASSGGSPNYGYTFGSGTRLTVV.

The chain combines TRBV9 with TRBJ1-2; D unclear. This CDR3 spans 15 amino acids. The V end lost 3 bases, the J end lost 6 bases, and 18 bases lay between the germline ends. Germline-derived CDR1 and CDR2 are SGDLS and YYNGEE. The CDR3 loop is CASSAGLNKADGYTF. CDR3 DNA sequence: TGTGCCAGCAGCGCGGGCTTAAATAAGGCGGATGGCTACACCTTC.

CDR3 protein: CASSDGQGQAFF. The CDR3 coding sequence is TGCGCCAGCAGCGATGGACAGGGCCAAGCTTTCTTT. The chain recombines TRBV5-1 with TRBJ1-1; 8 nucleotides agree with TRBD1. This CDR3 contains 12 residues. V gave up 4 bases and J gave up 9 bases; unmatched junction bases: 5. Germline CDR1 is SGHRS and CDR2 is YFSETQ.

This rearrangement joins TRBV5-1 to TRBJ2-2; D may be TRBD1 (5 bases). V lost 6 bases to trimming and J lost 4 bases, with 10 bases between them. The CDR3 loop spans 13 amino acids. Germline-derived CDR1 and CDR2 are SGHRS and YFSETQ. CDR3 bases: TGCGCCAGCACTAAAGGGGCCACCGGGGAGCTGTTTTTT. Its protein is CASTKGATGELFF.

The chain joins TRBV23-1 to TRBJ2-1; possible D gene TRBD2, 7 bases. TRBV23-1 is placed among ORFs of uncertain function. This CDR3 has 15 residues. The V and J ends lost 4 bases and 6 bases respectively, with 16 bases between them. The CDR3 spells CASSLGGEGGNEQFF. CDR3 in DNA: TGCGCCAGCAGTCTAGGGGGGGAAGGAGGCAATGAGCAGTTCTTC.

The CDR3 DNA sequence: TGCAGTGTTAGGTCCACCGATACGCAGTATTTT. Translated, it gives CSVRSTDTQYF. This chain links TRBV20-1 with TRBJ2-3; the D is unclear. The ends were cut back, 7 bases at V and 6 bases at J, with 11 bases in the middle. CDR1 DFQATT and CDR2 SNEGSKA come from the germline V gene (reference sequence). The CDR3 has 11 residues.

V usage is TRBV27 and J usage is TRBJ1-4; D not resolved. The CDR3 covers 15 residues. CDR1 is MNHEY, CDR2 SMNVEV, per germline (reference sequence). The V and J ends lost 0 bases and 7 bases respectively, with 12 bases between them. CDR3 nucleotide sequence: TGTGCCAGCAGTTTATCGGCCCACGGGAGTGAAAAACTGTTTTTT. Amino acid sequence: CASSLSAHGSEKLFF.

This sequence joins TRBV6-1 and TRBJ2-3, with D unresolved. Deletions cut 1 base from V and 4 bases from J, with 12 bases between. The CDR3 has 15 residues. Per the germline V gene, CDR1 is MNHNS and CDR2 is SASEGT. The CDR3 DNA is TGTGCCAGCAGTGAAGGTGGTTCTGCAGCAGATACGCAGTATTTT. This gives the protein CASSEGGSAADTQYF.

In its sample, this clone was seen once. This chain uses TRBV7-2 with TRBJ1-1; unclear D gene. Trimming cost V 3 bases and J 1 base, with 6 bases left between them. The CDR3 totals 13 residues. Germline loops: CDR1 SGHTA, CDR2 FQGNSA. The CDR3 loop reads CASSFVGNTEAFF. The CDR3 coding sequence is TGTGCCAGCAGCTTTGTAGGGAACACTGAAGCTTTCTTT.

The gene calls are TRBV19 and TRBJ2-7, with 8 bases lining up with TRBD1. The germline gives CDR1 LNHDA, CDR2 SQIVND (reference sequence). The V gene end was trimmed by 2 bases and the J gene end by 5 bases; junction bases not matched to a gene: 8. The CDR3 runs to 15 residues. CDR3 nucleotide sequence: TGTGCCAGTAGTATAAGTGCAGGGGGCTTCAACGAGCAGTACTTC. It yields the protein CASSISAGGFNEQYF.

The chain recombines TRBV30 with TRBJ1-6; 7 nucleotides align to TRBD1. V was clipped by 7 bases and J by 8 bases; unmatched bases: 8. The CDR3 extends over 13 amino acids. Germline V CDR1 and CDR2: GTSNPN, SVGIG (reference sequence). The CDR3 loop reads CASTGQQYSPLHF. The CDR3 DNA sequence: TGTGCCTCTACGGGACAGCAATATTCACCCCTCCACTTT. The full variable domain, completed using reference TRBV30 and TRBJ1-6, is SQTIHQWPATLVQPVGSPLSLECTVEGTSNPNLYWYRQAAGRGLQLLFYSVGIGQISSEVPQNLSASRPQDRQFILSSKKLLLSDSGFYLCASTGQQYSPLHFGNGTRLTVT.

The chain uses TRBV2 and TRBJ2-7; D not certain. The V end was cut by 4 bases, the J end by 2 bases, with 9 bases between. In germline, CDR1 is SNHLY, CDR2 FYNNEI. This CDR3 has 13 residues. The DNA of the CDR3 is TGTGCCAGCAGTGTACAAAAACCCTACGAGCAGTACTTC. It translates to CASSVQKPYEQYF.

In its sample, this clone was seen a few times. The V call is TRBV28, the J call TRBJ1-5; D unresolved. Germline-derived CDR1 and CDR2 are MDHEN and SYDVKM. CDR3 length equals 14 residues. Trimming cost V 5 bases and J 4 bases, with 12 bases left between them. DNA of the CDR3: TGTGCCAGCAGTACCCCCCGACGGAATCAGCCCCAGCATTTT. It translates to CASSTPRRNQPQHF.

This chain's CDR3 is CASRPGLDTQYF. The CDR3 nucleotides read TGTGCCAGCAGGCCTGGTCTAGATACGCAGTATTTT. The chain has TRBV2 and TRBJ2-3; D call uncertain. This CDR3 has 12 amino acids. Germline V lookup: CDR1 SNHLY, CDR2 FYNNEI. Trimming stripped 6 bases from V and 5 bases from J, with 9 bases between.

The chain has TRBV5-1 and TRBJ2-1; either TRBD1 or TRBD2 may supply D (5 bases each). CDR1 SGHRS and CDR2 YFSETQ come from the germline V gene. CDR3 size: 15 residues. Deletions cut 6 bases from V and 0 bases from J, with 13 bases between. CDR3 sequence (DNA): TGCGCCAGCAACCGGGACGCCAGCTCCTACAATGAGCAGTTCTTC. As protein: CASNRDASSYNEQFF.

V usage is TRBV9 and J usage is TRBJ1-1, with D possibly matching TRBD1 (6 bases). The length of the CDR3 is 12 residues. Per germline, CDR1 SGDLS and CDR2 YYNGEE. Trimming cost V 4 bases and J 5 bases, with 9 bases left between them. The CDR3 here is CASSPQGTEAFF. The CDR3 DNA is TGTGCCAGCAGCCCACAGGGTACTGAAGCTTTCTTT.